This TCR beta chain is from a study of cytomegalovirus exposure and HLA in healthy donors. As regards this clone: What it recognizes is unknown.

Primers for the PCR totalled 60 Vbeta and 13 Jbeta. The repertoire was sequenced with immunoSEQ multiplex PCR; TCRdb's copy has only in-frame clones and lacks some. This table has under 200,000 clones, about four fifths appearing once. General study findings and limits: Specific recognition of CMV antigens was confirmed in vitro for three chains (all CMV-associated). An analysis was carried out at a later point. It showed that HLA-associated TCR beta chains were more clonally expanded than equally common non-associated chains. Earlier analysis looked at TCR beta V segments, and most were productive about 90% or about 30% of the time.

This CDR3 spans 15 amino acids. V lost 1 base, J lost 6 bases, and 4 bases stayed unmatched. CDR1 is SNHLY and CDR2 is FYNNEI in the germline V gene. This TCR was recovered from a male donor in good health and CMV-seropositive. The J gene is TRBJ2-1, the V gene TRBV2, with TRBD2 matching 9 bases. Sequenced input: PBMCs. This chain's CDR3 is CASSEDLAGLNEQFF. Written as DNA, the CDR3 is TGTGCCAGCAGTGAAGATCTAGCGGGACTCAATGAGCAGTTCTTC.